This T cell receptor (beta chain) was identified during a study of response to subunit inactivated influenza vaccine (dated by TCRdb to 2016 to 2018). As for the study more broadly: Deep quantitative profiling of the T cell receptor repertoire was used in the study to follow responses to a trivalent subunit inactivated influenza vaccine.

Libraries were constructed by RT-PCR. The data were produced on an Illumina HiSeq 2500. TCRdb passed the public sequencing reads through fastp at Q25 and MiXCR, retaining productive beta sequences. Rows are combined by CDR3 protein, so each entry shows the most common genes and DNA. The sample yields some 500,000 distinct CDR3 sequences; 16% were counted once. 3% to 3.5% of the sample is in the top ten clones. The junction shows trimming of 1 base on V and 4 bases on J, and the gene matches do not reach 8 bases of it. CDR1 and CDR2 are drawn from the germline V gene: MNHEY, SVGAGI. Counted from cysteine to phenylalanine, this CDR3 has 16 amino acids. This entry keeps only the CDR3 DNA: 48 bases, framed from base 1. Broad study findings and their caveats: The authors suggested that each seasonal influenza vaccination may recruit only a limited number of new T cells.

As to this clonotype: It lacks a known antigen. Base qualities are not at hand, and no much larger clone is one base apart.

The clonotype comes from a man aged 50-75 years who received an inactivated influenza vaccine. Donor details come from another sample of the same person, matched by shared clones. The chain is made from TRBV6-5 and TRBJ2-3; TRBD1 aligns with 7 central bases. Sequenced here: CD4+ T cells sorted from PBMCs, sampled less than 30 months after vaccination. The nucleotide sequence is TGTGCCAGCAGTTACTTAAGACAGGGAGAGTCAGATACGCAGTATTTT. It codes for CASSYLRQGESDTQYF.